The clone carrying this TCR beta chain occurred many times. As yet, its antigen is unknown. Germline V gene data show CDR1 as SQVTM and CDR2 as ANQGSEA. V lost 3 bases to trimming and J lost 2 bases, with 14 bases between them. The CDR3 contains 15 residues. These data are taken from a study of early T cells in non-severe SARS-CoV-2 infection. On the study more broadly: It was bulk RNA from unsorted whole blood that was sequenced, and the chains were unpaired.

Unique molecular identifiers were added to individual cDNA molecules. One entry per CDR3 protein, called by TCRdb with MiXCR from the 5' RACE reads. The profile covers 20,000 to 30,000 distinct CDR3 sequences, with about 5.5% appearing a single time and about 2.6% taken by the ten largest. Study findings and constraints: Lookups in VDJdb leaned toward anti-spike CD8 responses and missed private and CD4 specificities.

The sequenced sample was whole blood. The origin of this receptor is an adult who was a healthcare worker with PCR-confirmed SARS-CoV-2 infection or an uninfected control (not recorded which). This sequence joins TRBV29-1 and TRBJ2-1; possible D gene TRBD1, 5 bases. CDR3 protein: CSVDFPDSPYNEQFF. In nucleotides, the CDR3 is TGCAGCGTTGACTTTCCAGACAGCCCCTACAATGAGCAGTTCTTC.